The present TCR beta chain was sequenced within a study of T cells after yellow fever vaccination. At the level of the study: Libraries from low-cell-number fractions were prepared with the SMART-Seq v4 Ultra Low Input RNA kit.

The authors made TCR cDNA by 5'RACE template switching, adding a universal primer site and UMIs. Using its own MiXCR run on the 5' RACE reads, TCRdb lists one record per CDR3 protein. The repertoire holds about 340,000 distinct CDR3 sequences, roughly 8.7% seen once, with about 20% in the top ten. The CDR3 covers 16 residues. The V gene lost 2 bases and the J gene lost 5 bases, with 19 bases spanning the gap. The germline V gene encodes CDR1 SGHDT and CDR2 YYEEEE. This clonotype came up a few times. The starting material was PBMCs, obtained on the day of the first yellow fever vaccination. The V call is TRBV5-6, the J call TRBJ2-5; D is perhaps TRBD2 (5 bases). The receptor comes from a man aged 18 to 29 who received the YFV17D yellow fever vaccine. The DNA for the CDR3 is TGTGCCAGCAGCTTTAGGGAGTATTCCTTACAGGAGACCCAGTACTTC. Translation gives CASSFREYSLQETQYF.